These 18 T cell receptor beta chains share one sample of origin, sequenced in a study of T-cell memory formation after mild COVID-19. TCRdb analysed the 5' RACE reads with MiXCR anew, one entry per CDR3 protein. In the table there are 500,000 to 600,000 distinct CDR3 sequences, roughly 17% of which are singletons. The sequencing sample was made of PBMCs or a T cell subset sorted from them (not recorded which). The receptors were sampled from an adult woman who had mild COVID-19 (a few samples of this study predate the infection). Cell type and time point are not known.

Here the CDR3 DNA reads TGTGCCAGCAGCAAAGTTGGCCTATGGGCGCCCCAGCATTTT. This encodes CASSKVGLWAPQHF. The gene calls are TRBV21-1 and TRBJ1-5. TRBV21-1 is a known pseudogene. The CDR3 runs to 14 residues.

A few counts support this clonotype. The J gene is TRBJ2-1, the V gene TRBV24-1; 8 positions match TRBD2. The V gene's germline CDR1 is KGHDR and CDR2 SFDVKD. The CDR3 is made up of 14 amino acids. V shed 12 bases, J shed 6 bases, and the junction held 12 bases outside the gene matches. DNA for the CDR3: TGTGCCGTAGCCTCTAGCGGGTCCCCCAATGAGCAGTTCTTC. It codes for CAVASSGSPNEQFF.

This clonotype was seen a handful of times. The chain is built from TRBV30 and TRBJ2-3; 9 bases line up with TRBD2. V shed 3 bases, J shed 3 bases, and the junction held 4 bases outside the gene matches. This CDR3 is 14 amino acids long. CDR1 GTSNPN and CDR2 SVGIG come from the germline V gene (reference sequence). CDR3 sequence reads: CAWSAGGQTDTQYF. As DNA, the CDR3 is TGTGCCTGGAGCGCGGGGGGGCAAACAGATACGCAGTATTTT.

The rearrangement links TRBV27 to TRBJ2-7; the D gene could be TRBD1 or TRBD2 (5 bases each). The CDR3 is made up of 16 amino acids. Germline-derived CDR1 and CDR2 are MNHEY and SMNVEV (reference sequence). The V gene lost 1 base and the J gene lost 0 bases, with 13 bases spanning the gap. DNA of the CDR3: TGTGCCAGCAGTTTATTTCAAGGGACGGCCTCCTACGAGCAGTACTTC. It yields the protein CASSLFQGTASYEQYF.

J is TRBJ1-2 and V is TRBV5-6, with TRBD1 as a possible D gene (6 bases). Trimming removed 3 bases at V and 4 bases at J, with 16 bases between. This CDR3 comprises 15 residues. CDR1 is SGHDT and CDR2 is YYEEEE in the germline V gene. This CDR3 reads CASSSPTGPRYGYTF. DNA for the CDR3: TGTGCCAGCAGCTCCCCGACAGGCCCTCGCTATGGCTACACCTTC.

This chain uses TRBV7-2 with TRBJ2-7; 14 bases match TRBD2. Trimming at V came to 5 bases and at J to 5 bases, leaving 5 bases not matched to a gene. Germline V CDR1 and CDR2: SGHTA, FQGNSA. CDR3 length: 15 residues. The CDR3 bases are TGTGCCAGCAGCCTGGGACTAGCGGGGGCCAACGAGCAGTACTTC. Protein: CASSLGLAGANEQYF.

The chain couples TRBV25-1 to TRBJ2-1; D is unresolved. The CDR3 has 12 amino acids. V dropped 2 bases and J dropped 10 bases, with 9 bases sitting between them. CDR1 is MGHDK and CDR2 is SYGVNS in the germline V gene. The CDR3 DNA follows: TGTGCCAGCAGTGAAAGGGTCCCCGAGCAGTTCTTC. Translation: CASSERVPEQFF.

This clonotype occurred once. This chain connects TRBV7-2 to TRBJ1-1, with TRBD1 matching over 8 bases. CDR3 length: 15 amino acids. V lost 0 bases, J lost 8 bases, and 8 bases stayed unmatched. Germline V gene lookup returns CDR1 SGHTA and CDR2 FQGNSA. The CDR3 sequence is CASSLARQGASEAFF. CDR3 DNA: TGTGCCAGCAGCTTAGCGCGGCAGGGGGCGAGCGAAGCTTTCTTT. The entire variable domain, with the rest obtained from reference TRBV7-2 and TRBJ1-1, is as follows: GAGVSQSPSNKVTEKGKDVELRCDPISGHTALYWYRQSLGQGLEFLIYFQGNSAPDKSGLPSDRFSAERTGGSVSTLTIQRTQQEDSAVYLCASSLARQGASEAFFGQGTRLTVV.

The chain is built from TRBV27 and TRBJ2-5; TRBD1 matches 9 bases. J lost 4 bases, V lost 4 bases, and 19 bases had no gene match. The CDR3 is 19 residues long. Per germline, CDR1 MNHEY and CDR2 SMNVEV (reference sequence). This chain's CDR3 is CASSSRTRDLTGGRETQYF. The CDR3, as DNA: TGTGCCAGCAGTTCTCGCACCCGGGACCTGACAGGGGGACGAGAGACCCAGTACTTC.

This clonotype has a handful of counts. This chain joins TRBV20-1 and TRBJ1-1; TRBD1 aligns across 11 bases. CDR1 is DFQATT and CDR2 is SNEGSKA in the germline V gene (reference sequence). The CDR3 length is 15 residues. With 6 bases clipped from V and 8 bases from J, the junction kept 14 bases outside the gene matches. CDR3 loop: CSARIRDRGLREAFF. CDR3 coding DNA: TGCAGTGCGCGAATCCGGGACAGGGGGTTAAGAGAAGCTTTCTTT.

This clonotype has a handful of counts. The rearrangement uses TRBV12-3 or TRBV12-4 and TRBJ1-1; D is perhaps TRBD1 (5 bases). V lost 3 bases to trimming and J lost 5 bases, with 13 bases between them. This CDR3 contains 14 residues. CDR3 sequence reads: CASSFRTGGTEAFF. In DNA, the CDR3 is TGTGCCAGCAGTTTTAGGACGGGGGGAACTGAAGCTTTCTTT.

This clonotype was seen ten or more times. The chain joins TRBV5-5 to TRBJ2-5, with TRBD2 as a possible D gene (8 bases). Trimming took 4 bases from V and 4 from J, leaving 20 bases between them. The germline gives CDR1 SGHKS, CDR2 YYEKEE (reference sequence). CDR3 length equals 16 residues. The CDR3 sequence is CASSPTGTRTGETQYF. The CDR3 DNA reads as TGTGCCAGCAGCCCCACCGGGACTAGGACAGGAGAGACCCAGTACTTC.

A note on this clonotype: The DNA is left out, because the CDR3 cannot be placed on it with certainty; the CDR3 is given as TCRdb lists it. V usage is TRBV7-6 and J usage is TRBJ2-3; the table's TRBD2 call for D was not verified on the DNA. From its first to its last residue, the CDR3 has 18 amino acids. From germline, CDR1 is SGHVS and CDR2 FNYEAQ. The CDR3 sequence is CASSPGGTFGASTDTQYF.

This clonotype was detected a few times. The J gene is TRBJ2-5, the V gene TRBV12-3 or TRBV12-4, with 10 positions matching TRBD2. Losses at the gene ends were 10 bases for V and 3 bases for J; bases not matched to a gene: 5. The CDR3 totals 13 residues. This chain's CDR3 is CATRTSGEETQYF. The CDR3, as DNA: TGTGCCACTCGGACTAGCGGAGAAGAGACCCAGTACTTC.

There are a few counts of this clonotype. The genes are TRBV29-1 and TRBJ2-7; D is perhaps TRBD2 (5 bases). This CDR3 contains 13 residues. Trimming left V 0 bases short and J 0 bases short, with 6 bases between. Germline assignment: CDR1 SQVTM and CDR2 ANQGSEA. The CDR3 spells CSVEDSDSYEQYF. Written as DNA, the CDR3 is TGCAGCGTTGAAGATAGCGACTCCTACGAGCAGTACTTC.

This clonotype was recorded many times. V usage is TRBV28 and J usage is TRBJ2-1; TRBD1 matches at 7 bases. The germline gives CDR1 MDHEN, CDR2 SYDVKM. The J segment lost 0 bases and the V segment lost 5 bases, leaving 1 base of the junction unmatched. The CDR3 has 14 residues. The CDR3 nucleotides read TGTGCCAGCAGTCGGGACAGCTCCTACAATGAGCAGTTCTTC. Its translation is CASSRDSSYNEQFF.

This clonotype has a handful of counts. The J gene is TRBJ2-3, the V gene TRBV19, with D possibly being TRBD2 (5 bases). Between the trimmed V and J ends, which lost 10 bases and 2 bases, there was a span of 19 bases. This CDR3 contains 15 residues. CDR1 LNHDA and CDR2 SQIVND come from the germline V gene (reference sequence). CDR3 loop: CATRSLATDTDTQYF. DNA for the CDR3: TGTGCCACCCGGTCGTTAGCGACCGACACAGATACGCAGTATTTT.

The rearrangement joins TRBV30 to TRBJ2-2; the D gene is possibly TRBD2 (6 bases). The CDR3 is 15 amino acids. The germline V gene encodes CDR1 GTSNPN and CDR2 SVGIG (reference sequence). With 3 bases removed from V and 3 bases from J, the gap between germline ends came to 14 bases. The CDR3 nucleotides are TGTGCCTGGAGAGCCGGAGGGCACGACACCGGGGAGCTGTTTTTT. Protein product: CAWRAGGHDTGELFF.